The entry below describes one T cell receptor (beta chain). Its antigen is unknown. The beta constant-region primer was an equimolar mix of two oligonucleotides covering TRBC1 and TRBC2. Nested alpha and beta constant-region primers with the SP2 primer drove four PCR rounds on ligated cDNA. A 12-nucleotide UMI and the SP2 primer were added to the cDNA 3' end by oligonucleotide ligation. Each CDR3 protein is one row after TCRdb ran MiXCR on the UMI-ligation and nested PCR reads. This table has approximately 150,000 distinct CDR3 sequences, approximately 20% appearing once. The entry originates in a study of naive and memory T cell subsets. Overall study results and limits: Over 95% of naive TCR sequences appeared only once after error correction, unlike memory subsets. Possibly reflecting memory cells re-expressing CD45RA, a few larger clonotypes occurred in naive repertoires, especially CD8.

Alpha and beta libraries were amplified separately from the second PCR onward. Cells stained for CD3, CD4, CD8, CD45RA, CD27 and viability were sorted into four CD45RA/CD27 subsets. The material sequenced was naive CD8+ T cells from blood. The receptor comes from a human donor in good health.

The CDR3 DNA reads as TGTGCCAGCAGCCGACTTAGAACGGGTATCGAGCAGTACTTC. Translated, it gives CASSRLRTGIEQYF. The chain carries TRBV28 and TRBJ2-7; no clear D gene. The CDR3 has 14 amino acids. Trimming left V 6 bases short and J 6 bases short, with 18 bases between. The germline V gene encodes CDR1 MDHEN and CDR2 SYDVKM.